Sequencing of this TCR beta chain was carried out in a study of Ad26.COV2.S vaccination and SARS-CoV-2 variants. Looking at the study overall: Ad26.COV2.S, an intramuscular injection, was given once or twice 56 days apart.

Sequencing used immunoSEQ multiplex PCR; TCRdb keeps in-frame clones, though not all of them. The sample includes hundreds of thousands of clones, more than 70% seen only once; the top ten take approximately 1.5%. Study results and caveats: In vaccinated individuals, spike-specific CD8+ and CD4+ T cell responses reportedly displayed substantial breadth. Non-spike TCR breadth showed similarity between vaccine and placebo recipients. It is possible that the TCR breadth and depth analyses underestimated the total T cell responses.

The V end was cut by 6 bases, the J end by 4 bases, with 12 bases between. This CDR3 is built from 13 residues. Comments on this clone: Its antigen is not identified.

Treatment given: about 20 received Ad26.COV2.S at low or high dose, single or two shots; about 5 received placebo; per-sample allocation not given. Material that was analyzed had been drawn on day 63 after the first vaccine or placebo injection. Specimen: peripheral blood, collected in a trial of Ad26.COV2.S vaccine versus placebo. This TCR was sampled from a person aged 18-65 years who received the Ad26.COV2.S COVID-19 vaccine or a placebo. The V gene is TRBV12-3 or TRBV12-4, the J gene TRBJ1-2; a weak D match, TRBD1 (5 bases). The CDR3 here is CASRSDRAYGYTF. Here the CDR3 DNA reads TGTGCCAGCAGGTCTGACAGAGCCTATGGCTACACCTTC.